This entry concerns a single TCR beta chain. It lacks a known antigen. The sample holds no much larger clone one base away, and base qualities are not on file. To demonstrate the VDJtools post-analysis software, TCR beta repertoires were profiled from the peripheral blood of roughly 14 young patients with multiple sclerosis. The multiple sclerosis patients were children and adolescents between roughly 6 and 17 years of age. The germline V gene yields KGHDR for CDR1 and SFDVKD for CDR2. The CDR3 holds 13 amino acids from the cysteine to the phenylalanine. Only the CDR3 DNA is retained, 39 bases long and in frame from the first base. V drops 10 bases and J drops 10 bases, leaving 21 bases in between. Preparation of the library involved PCR. Data came from an Illumina HiSeq 2500. Unique molecular identifiers were incorporated into TCR beta cDNA libraries to reduce PCR and sequencing biases. Roughly 500,000 cDNA molecules were obtained for every 1 to 10 million input T cells, so each molecule roughly corresponded to one T cell. The same protocol used for the earlier healthy control dataset was applied to prepare and sequence the patient libraries. Samples belonging to the same batch were prepared together, multiplexed and sequenced on a shared HiSeq lane. Processing in the source paper ran as follows. Raw barcoded reads were processed with MIGEC, discarding single-read molecular identifier groups before consensus assembly and CDR3 extraction. VDJtools was used for post-analysis of the clonotype tables, with diversity normalized by down-sampling every dataset to the smallest sample size. In repertoire overlap clustering, CDR3 amino acid sequences, but not nucleotide sequences, were matched to correct batch-related cross-sample contamination. TCRdb itself trimmed the public reads at Q25 with fastp, ran MiXCR and retained productive beta chains. Rows with one shared CDR3 protein collapse into an entry with the most common genes and DNA. TCRdb, not the original authors, processed these V and J calls. The sample table shows roughly 650,000 distinct CDR3 sequences, and 55% to 60% are seen once. The top ten clones comprise roughly 10% of the sample.

This sample is drawn from a study of post-analysis software for immune sequencing data (dated by TCRdb to between 2014 and 2017). With respect to the entire study: Relapsing-remitting, secondary progressive and progressive-relapsing multiple sclerosis were recorded as disease courses, and subtype annotation was lacking for some patients. The multiple sclerosis patient repertoires were compared with more than 9 previously published healthy control repertoires from donors aged about 6 to 26 years. A subset of samples was prepared in parallel using single-end sample barcoding, then pooled and co-amplified after Illumina adapter ligation. Study-wide conclusions, independent of this receptor: Direct clustering with F measure showed strong co-clustering of samples prepared in the same batch, prompting a batch-effect correction. The control group was slightly older than the multiple sclerosis patient group. Patients showed significantly higher frequencies than controls for about five TRBV segments, among them TRBV5-6, TRBV5-1 and TRBV20-1. Significantly lower normalized Chao1 diversity was found in multiple sclerosis patients than in controls, suggesting substantial peripheral T-cell clonal expansion.

Recombination connected TRBV24-1 to TRBJ1-1, and the D gene may be TRBD1, 6 bases matching. The receptor's source is a girl aged 2 to 10 with multiple sclerosis. The specimen was blood. The DNA sequence is given as TGTGCCACTTCCGAACGAGGGGGAGGGCGAGCTTTCTTT. This yields the protein CATSERGGGRAFF.